The 13 T cell receptor beta chains presented below share a single source sample, sequenced in a study of blood T cell repertoires in COVID-19. The protocol was immunoSEQ multiplex PCR, while the TCRdb copy is restricted to in-frame clones and leaves out a portion. This table holds about 380,000 clones, 85% found once. The specimen sequenced was peripheral blood. These receptors were obtained from a woman aged 18-29 years with acute or convalescent COVID-19.

V and J are TRBV27 and TRBJ2-3, with 13 bases matching TRBD2. The J segment lost 10 bases and the V segment lost 5 bases, leaving 12 bases of the junction unmatched. The CDR3 spans 16 residues. Germline CDR1 MNHEY, CDR2 SMNVEV (reference sequence). This chain's CDR3 is CASSLLTSGRLWAQYF. The DNA for the CDR3 is TGTGCCAGCAGTCTTTTGACTAGCGGGAGGTTATGGGCGCAGTATTTT.

In its sample, this clone was seen once. The V and J genes are TRBV9 and TRBJ2-7; TRBD2 agrees at 11 bases. The germline gives CDR1 SGDLS, CDR2 YYNGEE. CDR3 length: 15 amino acids. Germline trimming cut 2 bases from V and 4 bases from J; bases unmatched to any gene: 5. CDR3 sequence: CASSVAGTSGYEQYF. For the CDR3, the DNA is TGTGCCAGCAGCGTGGCCGGGACTAGCGGTTACGAGCAGTACTTC.

The chain carries TRBV19 and TRBJ1-3, with 12 bases aligning to TRBD1. This CDR3 is built from 16 residues. CDR1 is LNHDA and CDR2 is SQIVND in the germline V gene (reference sequence). CDR3 nucleotides: TGTGCAACCGCTCCGGGACAGGGGGCTGCTGGAAACACCATATATTTT. This codes for CATAPGQGAAGNTIYF. The full variable domain, completed using reference TRBV19 and TRBJ1-3, is DGGITQSPKYLFRKEGQNVTLSCEQNLNHDAMYWYRQDPGQGLRLIYYSQIVNDFQKGDIAEGYSVSREKKESFPLTVTSAQKNPTAFYLCATAPGQGAAGNTIYFGEGSWLTVV.

This clone came up a few times. The chain is built from TRBV19 and TRBJ1-5; 7 nucleotides match TRBD1. The CDR3 extends over 13 amino acids. Germline loops: CDR1 LNHDA, CDR2 SQIVND (reference sequence). Trimming cost V 8 bases and J 4 bases; bases outside gene matches: 5. The CDR3, as DNA: TGTGCCAGTCAACACAGGGGAAATCAGCCCCAGCATTTT. This translates into CASQHRGNQPQHF.

This clone was observed once. The chain recombines TRBV7-8 with TRBJ2-7; TRBD2 might be the D (5 bases). The CDR3 length is 13 residues. From germline, CDR1 is SGHVS and CDR2 FQNEAQ. The V and J ends lost 4 bases and 9 bases respectively, with 16 bases between them. CDR3 DNA: TGTGCCAGCAGCTCGGACCGATTTGCGGGGCAGTACTTC. It translates to CASSSDRFAGQYF.

This clone was picked up a small number of times. The chain has TRBV6-5 and TRBJ2-7, with 11 positions matching TRBD2. J lost 3 bases, V lost 8 bases, and 3 bases had no gene match. The germline V gene has CDR1 MNHEY and CDR2 SVGAGI. The CDR3 has 13 residues. The CDR3 region is CASRLAGLYEQYF. In nucleotides, the CDR3 is TGTGCCAGCCGACTAGCGGGACTCTACGAGCAGTACTTC.

The count of this clone is one. The chain carries TRBV30 and TRBJ1-2; 7 bases line up with TRBD1. The length of the CDR3 is 15 residues. CDR1 and CDR2 (germline): GTSNPN, SVGIG (reference sequence). With 3 bases clipped from V and 1 base from J, the junction kept 8 bases outside the gene matches. In nucleotides, the CDR3 is TGTGCCTGGAGAGCGCGGGACAGAAATAACTATGGCTACACCTTC. Protein: CAWRARDRNNYGYTF.

The rearrangement uses TRBV6-5 and TRBJ1-2; 9 nucleotides align to TRBD1. Germline assignment: CDR1 MNHEY and CDR2 SVGAGI. V gave up 6 bases and J gave up 7 bases; unmatched junction bases: 6. This CDR3 is 13 amino acids long. In DNA, the CDR3 is TGTGCCAGCAGCCGGGACAGGGCCTCTGGCTACACCTTC. Residues: CASSRDRASGYTF.

This clone appeared a single time. The chain combines TRBV5-1 with TRBJ2-3; 7 bases are shared with TRBD2. The CDR3 length is 16 residues. V gave up 1 base and J gave up 0 bases; unmatched junction bases: 5. The germline CDR1 and CDR2 sequences are SGHRS and YFSETQ. CDR3 loop: CASSLPSGTSTDTQYF. As DNA, the CDR3 is TGCGCCAGCAGCTTGCCCAGCGGGACTAGCACAGATACGCAGTATTTT.

This clone appeared a few times. CDR3 protein: CASSPGKTEAFF. DNA for the CDR3: TGTGCCAGCAGTCCAGGGAAAACTGAAGCTTTCTTT. J is TRBJ1-1 and V is TRBV12-3 or TRBV12-4; weak D call: TRBD1 (5 bases). The V and J ends lost 5 bases and 5 bases respectively, with 9 bases between them. The CDR3 contains 12 residues.

This clone was recorded once. J is TRBJ1-6 and V is TRBV7-9; unclear D gene. Trimming pared 2 bases from V and 9 bases from J, leaving 11 bases between. Germline V gene lookup returns CDR1 SEHNR and CDR2 FQNEAQ (reference sequence). The CDR3 is made up of 14 amino acids. The CDR3 spells CASSLSNGRSPLHF. The CDR3 coding sequence is TGTGCCAGCAGCTTAAGCAACGGTCGTTCACCCCTCCACTTT.

The chain combines TRBV19 with TRBJ2-7, with D tentatively TRBD1 (5 bases). The CDR3 runs 15 residues. Trimming left V 0 bases short and J 3 bases short, with 12 bases between. In germline, CDR1 is LNHDA, CDR2 SQIVND (reference sequence). The CDR3 coding sequence is TGTGCCAGTAGTATAGAGCCAGGGCGTATCTACGAGCAGTACTTC. It yields the protein CASSIEPGRIYEQYF.

The chain combines TRBV6-6 with TRBJ2-2, with D unclear. CDR3 length: 12 amino acids. V was trimmed by 2 bases and J by 7 bases, leaving 5 bases between them. From germline, CDR1 is MNHNY and CDR2 SVGAGI (reference sequence). The DNA of the CDR3 is TGTGCCAGCAGTTACGTCCTCGGGGAGCTGTTTTTT. Protein: CASSYVLGELFF.